The TCR beta chain described here comes from a study of T-cell reconstitution after alpha-beta-depleted transplantation in children (dated by TCRdb to about 2016). For context, the study as a whole: The study quantitatively tracked T-cell immune reconstitution after TCRalphabeta/CD19-depleted allogeneic hematopoietic cell transplantation in children using TCR repertoire profiling.

Libraries came from PCR. Data came from an Illumina HiSeq 2500. TCR libraries were prepared with molecular barcoding, using unique molecular identifiers to normalize TCRbeta repertoire quantification. The public sequencing data were trimmed at Q25 with fastp and processed into clonotypes with MiXCR by TCRdb, which kept only in-frame beta chains. Every entry covers one CDR3 protein and lists the most common genes and DNA from its rows. The sample table holds about 580,000 distinct CDR3 sequences, of which 23% were seen once. The ten largest clones capture 13% to 15% of the sample. Read against the paper, the sample's treatment or condition label means: allogeneic hematopoietic cell transplantation with graft depleted of TCRalphabeta T cells and CD19 B cells. TCRalphabeta/CD19-depleted allogeneic hematopoietic cell grafts were given to the transplant recipients, all of whom were children. The paper's findings and limits, for the study overall: The apparently early recovery of alphabetaT-cell counts about two months after transplant reportedly depended on only several hundred rapidly expanded clones that came from non-depleted graft cells. In some patients, the high TCRbeta diversity seen at day 60 was put down to recipient T cells and intrathymic progenitors that had survived conditioning. Hyperexpanded clone frequencies declined over subsequent months; after one year, T-cell counts and TCRbeta diversity were mostly attributed to newly produced T cells.

A note on this clonotype: Its cognate antigen has yet to be identified. The sample holds no much larger clone one base away, and base qualities are not on file.

Trimming takes 4 bases from V and 7 bases from J, and the germline ends sit 8 bases apart. Taken from cysteine to phenylalanine, the CDR3 has 13 residues. The retained sequence is limited to the CDR3, 39 bases, with the frame set at the first base. This chain is built from TRBV12-3 or TRBV12-4 and TRBJ1-6; the D gene is possibly TRBD1, with 5 bases matching. This TCR was sampled from a boy younger than two who had a stem cell transplant for acute myeloid leukemia, so the T cells may come from the graft donor. This material consisted of PBMCs, mostly from graft donor cells, taken 360 days after TCRalphabeta/CD19-depleted stem cell transplant. The nucleotides read TGTGCCAGCAGTTCACGACAGAATTCACCCCTCCACTTT. It is translated as CASSSRQNSPLHF.